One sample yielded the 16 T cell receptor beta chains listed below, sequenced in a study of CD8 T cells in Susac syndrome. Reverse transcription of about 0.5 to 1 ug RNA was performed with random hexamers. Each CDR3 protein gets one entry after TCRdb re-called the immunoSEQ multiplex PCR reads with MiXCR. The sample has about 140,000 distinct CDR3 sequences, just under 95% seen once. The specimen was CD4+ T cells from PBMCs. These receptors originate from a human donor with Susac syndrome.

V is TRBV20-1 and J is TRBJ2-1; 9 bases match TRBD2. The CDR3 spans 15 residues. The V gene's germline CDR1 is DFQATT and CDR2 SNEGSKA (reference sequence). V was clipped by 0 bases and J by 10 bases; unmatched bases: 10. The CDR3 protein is CSARDPVAGVSEQFF. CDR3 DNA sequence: TGCAGTGCTAGAGATCCGGTAGCGGGAGTCAGCGAGCAGTTCTTC.

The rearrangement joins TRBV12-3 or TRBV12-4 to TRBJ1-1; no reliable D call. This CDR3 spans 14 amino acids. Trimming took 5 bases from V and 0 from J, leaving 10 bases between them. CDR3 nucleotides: TGTGCCAGCAGTCTTCGGACGGTGAACACTGAAGCTTTCTTT. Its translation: CASSLRTVNTEAFF.

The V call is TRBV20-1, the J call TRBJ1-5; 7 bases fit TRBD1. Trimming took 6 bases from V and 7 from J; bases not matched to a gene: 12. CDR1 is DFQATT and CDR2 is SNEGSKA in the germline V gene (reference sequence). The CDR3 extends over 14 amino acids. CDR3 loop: CSAYQGGPWQPQHF. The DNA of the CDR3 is TGCAGTGCCTACCAGGGGGGGCCGTGGCAGCCCCAGCATTTT.

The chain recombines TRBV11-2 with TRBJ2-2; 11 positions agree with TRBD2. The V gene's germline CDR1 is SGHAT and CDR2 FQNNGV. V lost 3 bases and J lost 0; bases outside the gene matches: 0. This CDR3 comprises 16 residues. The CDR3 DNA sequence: TGTGCCAGCAGCTTGACTAGCGGGACGAACACCGGGGAGCTGTTTTTT. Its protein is CASSLTSGTNTGELFF.

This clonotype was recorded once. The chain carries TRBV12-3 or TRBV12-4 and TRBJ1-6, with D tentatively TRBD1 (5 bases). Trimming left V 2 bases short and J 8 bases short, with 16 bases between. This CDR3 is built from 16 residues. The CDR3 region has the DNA TGTGCCAGCAGTTTAAGTTCCCGGGCGGGGGATTCACCCCTCCACTTT. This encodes CASSLSSRAGDSPLHF.

The CDR3 bases are TGTGCCACCAGCAAAGCGCCTAGCGGGGGCCTGGGGCAAGAGACCCAGTACTTC. Amino acid sequence: CATSKAPSGGLGQETQYF. This chain uses TRBV15 with TRBJ2-5, with 10 bases fitting TRBD2. The junction had 13 bases not matched to a gene; V was cut back by 4 bases and J by 2 bases. Germline V gene lookup returns CDR1 LNHNV and CDR2 YYDKDF (reference sequence). CDR3 length: 18 residues.

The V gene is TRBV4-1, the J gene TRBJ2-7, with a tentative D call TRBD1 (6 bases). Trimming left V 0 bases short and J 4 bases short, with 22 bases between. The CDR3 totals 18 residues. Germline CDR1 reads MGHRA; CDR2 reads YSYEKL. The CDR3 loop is CASSQDPNRVTPNYEQYF. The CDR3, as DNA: TGCGCCAGCAGCCAAGATCCAAACAGGGTAACACCCAATTACGAGCAGTACTTC.

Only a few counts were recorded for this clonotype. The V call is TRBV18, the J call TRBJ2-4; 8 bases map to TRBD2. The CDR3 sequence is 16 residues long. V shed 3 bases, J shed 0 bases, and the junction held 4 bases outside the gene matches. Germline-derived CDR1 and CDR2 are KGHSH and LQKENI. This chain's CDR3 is CASSPLAGLAKNIQYF. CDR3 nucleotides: TGTGCCAGCTCACCGTTAGCGGGGTTAGCCAAAAACATTCAGTACTTC.

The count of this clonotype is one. CDR3 sequence: CASSSMSGTGGYTF. For the CDR3, the DNA is TGCGCCAGCAGCTCCATGAGCGGGACGGGGGGCTACACCTTC. This sequence joins TRBV5-1 and TRBJ1-2; possible D gene TRBD1, 5 bases. Germline values: CDR1 SGHRS, CDR2 YFSETQ. CDR3 length equals 14 residues. The V end was cut by 3 bases, the J end by 8 bases, with 17 bases between.

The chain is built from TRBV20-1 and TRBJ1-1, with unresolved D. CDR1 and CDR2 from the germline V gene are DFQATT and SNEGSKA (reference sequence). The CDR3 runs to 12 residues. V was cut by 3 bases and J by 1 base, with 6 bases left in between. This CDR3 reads CSASGENTEAFF. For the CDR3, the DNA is TGCAGTGCTAGTGGTGAGAACACTGAAGCTTTCTTT.

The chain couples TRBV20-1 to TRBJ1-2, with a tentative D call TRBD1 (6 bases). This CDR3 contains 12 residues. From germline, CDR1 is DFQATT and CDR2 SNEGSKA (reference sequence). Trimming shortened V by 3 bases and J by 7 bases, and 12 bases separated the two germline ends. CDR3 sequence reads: CSASIGGGGYTF. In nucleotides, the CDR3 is TGCAGTGCTAGTATCGGGGGCGGTGGCTACACCTTC.

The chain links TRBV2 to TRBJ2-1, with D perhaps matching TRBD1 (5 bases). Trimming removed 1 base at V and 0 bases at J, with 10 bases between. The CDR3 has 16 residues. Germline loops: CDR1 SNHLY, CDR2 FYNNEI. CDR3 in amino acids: CASSEEADSSYNEQFF. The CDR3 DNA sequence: TGTGCCAGCAGTGAAGAGGCAGACAGCTCCTACAATGAGCAGTTCTTC.

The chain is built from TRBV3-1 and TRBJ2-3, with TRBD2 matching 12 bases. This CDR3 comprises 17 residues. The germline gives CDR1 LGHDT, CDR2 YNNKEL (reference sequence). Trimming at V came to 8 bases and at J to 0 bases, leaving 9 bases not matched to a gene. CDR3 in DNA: TGTGCCAGCGGTATGACTAGCGGGAGAGGAAGCACAGATACGCAGTATTTT. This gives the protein CASGMTSGRGSTDTQYF.

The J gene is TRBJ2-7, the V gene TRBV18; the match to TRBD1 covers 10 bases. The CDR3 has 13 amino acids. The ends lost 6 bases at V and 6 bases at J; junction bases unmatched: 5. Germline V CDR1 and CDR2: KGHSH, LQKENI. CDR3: CASSAGTGVEQYF. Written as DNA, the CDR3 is TGTGCCAGCTCGGCCGGGACAGGGGTCGAGCAGTACTTC.

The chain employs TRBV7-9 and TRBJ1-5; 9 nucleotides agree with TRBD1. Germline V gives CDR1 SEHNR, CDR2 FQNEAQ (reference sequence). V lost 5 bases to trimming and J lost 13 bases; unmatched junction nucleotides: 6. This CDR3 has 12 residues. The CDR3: CASSLGDRAQHF. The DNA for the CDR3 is TGTGCCAGCAGCCTAGGGGACAGGGCTCAGCATTTT.

The CDR3 coding sequence is TGTGCCAGCAGCGCATTTCCGGGACAGGGGGCGCGGGGGGCCAACGTCCTGACTTTC. Protein: CASSAFPGQGARGANVLTF. J is TRBJ2-6 and V is TRBV6-1; TRBD1 agrees at 12 bases. Germline assignment: CDR1 MNHNS and CDR2 SASEGT. V gave up 6 bases and J gave up 4 bases; unmatched junction bases: 13. The CDR3 contains 19 residues.